These 9 T cell receptor beta chains originate from one sample sequenced in a study of CD8 T cells in Susac syndrome. The RNA input was roughly 0.45 to 1 ug, and it was reverse transcribed with random hexamers. One entry per CDR3 protein, called by TCRdb with MiXCR from the immunoSEQ multiplex PCR reads. This table holds some 160,000 distinct CDR3 sequences, about 95% found once. Sequencing was performed on CD8+ T cells from PBMCs. Receptors originate from a human donor with multiple sclerosis.

The V and J genes are TRBV7-3 and TRBJ2-5; perhaps TRBD2 as D (6 bases). V lost 5 bases and J lost 1, with 14 bases in between. Per germline, CDR1 SGHTA and CDR2 FQGTGA. CDR3 size: 15 residues. As DNA, the CDR3 is TGTGCCAGCAGCCCCCTGGCGGGGACCCAAGAGACCCAGTACTTC. Encoded protein: CASSPLAGTQETQYF.

The chain combines TRBV29-1 with TRBJ2-7, with D perhaps TRBD1 or TRBD2 (6 bases each). CDR1 is SQVTM, CDR2 ANQGSEA, per germline. The germline V and J ends were trimmed by 4 bases and 4 bases, with 14 bases remaining between them. The length of the CDR3 is 13 residues. CDR3 nucleotides: TGCAGCGTTGTTGCCCAGGGGAGGTACGAGCAGTACTTC. This sequence encodes CSVVAQGRYEQYF.

The chain employs TRBV13 and TRBJ1-1, with TRBD1 identical over 7 bases. Per the germline V gene, CDR1 is PRHDT and CDR2 is FYEKMQ (reference sequence). This CDR3 contains 14 residues. Losses at the gene ends were 6 bases for V and 1 base for J; bases not matched to a gene: 5. The CDR3 DNA reads TGTGCCAGCAGGACAGGGTGGAAGAACACTGAAGCTTTCTTT. This gives the protein CASRTGWKNTEAFF.

V usage is TRBV7-9 and J usage is TRBJ2-7, with 9 bases fitting TRBD1. Trimming took 7 bases from V and 2 from J; bases not matched to a gene: 12. The CDR3 consists of 16 residues. The germline gives CDR1 SEHNR, CDR2 FQNEAQ (reference sequence). The CDR3 spells CASISPPGQGTYEQYF. The CDR3 DNA reads as TGTGCCAGCATAAGCCCCCCGGGACAGGGAACCTACGAGCAGTACTTC.

This clonotype was seen only a few times. V and J are TRBV9 and TRBJ2-2, with a weak D call TRBD2 (5 bases). Germline V lookup: CDR1 SGDLS, CDR2 YYNGEE. The CDR3 has 13 residues. Trimming removed 0 bases at V and 6 bases at J, with 6 bases between. CDR3 sequence: CASSVGGAGELFF. CDR3 in DNA: TGTGCCAGCAGCGTAGGGGGAGCCGGGGAGCTGTTTTTT.

Here the CDR3 reads CASSLDGVETDTQYF. The CDR3 DNA follows: TGTGCCAGTAGTCTGGACGGGGTTGAGACAGATACGCAGTATTTT. The rearrangement links TRBV19 to TRBJ2-3, with D tentatively TRBD2 (5 bases). Trimming pared 5 bases from V and 3 bases from J, leaving 15 bases between. Germline lookup yields CDR1 LNHDA and CDR2 SQIVND (reference sequence). The CDR3 has 15 amino acids.

The gene calls are TRBV6-6 and TRBJ2-7; TRBD2 might be the D (6 bases). This CDR3 is built from 16 residues. Between the trimmed V and J ends, which lost 7 bases and 4 bases, there was a span of 23 bases. The germline V gene encodes CDR1 MNHNY and CDR2 SVGAGI (reference sequence). The CDR3 nucleotides are TGTGCCAGCACGTCGTTTCGTAGAGAGCGGGTATACGAGCAGTACTTC. Translated, it gives CASTSFRRERVYEQYF.

V usage is TRBV20-1 and J usage is TRBJ2-7; D is perhaps TRBD1 (6 bases). The CDR3 is made up of 16 amino acids. The germline V gene has CDR1 DFQATT and CDR2 SNEGSKA (reference sequence). Trimming removed 1 base at V and 2 bases at J, with 18 bases between. The CDR3 DNA reads as TGCAGTGCTAGAGTTCTGGGGGCAGGGGAGACCTACGAGCAGTACTTC. This translates into CSARVLGAGETYEQYF.

This chain connects TRBV27 to TRBJ1-1; D gene unclear. V shed 4 bases and J shed 5 bases, with 8 bases lying between them. Germline-derived CDR1 and CDR2 are MNHEY and SMNVEV (reference sequence). There are 12 residues in the CDR3. The CDR3 region has the DNA TGTGCCAGCAGTTCCCGTGGTACTGAAGCTTTCTTT. Protein product: CASSSRGTEAFF.